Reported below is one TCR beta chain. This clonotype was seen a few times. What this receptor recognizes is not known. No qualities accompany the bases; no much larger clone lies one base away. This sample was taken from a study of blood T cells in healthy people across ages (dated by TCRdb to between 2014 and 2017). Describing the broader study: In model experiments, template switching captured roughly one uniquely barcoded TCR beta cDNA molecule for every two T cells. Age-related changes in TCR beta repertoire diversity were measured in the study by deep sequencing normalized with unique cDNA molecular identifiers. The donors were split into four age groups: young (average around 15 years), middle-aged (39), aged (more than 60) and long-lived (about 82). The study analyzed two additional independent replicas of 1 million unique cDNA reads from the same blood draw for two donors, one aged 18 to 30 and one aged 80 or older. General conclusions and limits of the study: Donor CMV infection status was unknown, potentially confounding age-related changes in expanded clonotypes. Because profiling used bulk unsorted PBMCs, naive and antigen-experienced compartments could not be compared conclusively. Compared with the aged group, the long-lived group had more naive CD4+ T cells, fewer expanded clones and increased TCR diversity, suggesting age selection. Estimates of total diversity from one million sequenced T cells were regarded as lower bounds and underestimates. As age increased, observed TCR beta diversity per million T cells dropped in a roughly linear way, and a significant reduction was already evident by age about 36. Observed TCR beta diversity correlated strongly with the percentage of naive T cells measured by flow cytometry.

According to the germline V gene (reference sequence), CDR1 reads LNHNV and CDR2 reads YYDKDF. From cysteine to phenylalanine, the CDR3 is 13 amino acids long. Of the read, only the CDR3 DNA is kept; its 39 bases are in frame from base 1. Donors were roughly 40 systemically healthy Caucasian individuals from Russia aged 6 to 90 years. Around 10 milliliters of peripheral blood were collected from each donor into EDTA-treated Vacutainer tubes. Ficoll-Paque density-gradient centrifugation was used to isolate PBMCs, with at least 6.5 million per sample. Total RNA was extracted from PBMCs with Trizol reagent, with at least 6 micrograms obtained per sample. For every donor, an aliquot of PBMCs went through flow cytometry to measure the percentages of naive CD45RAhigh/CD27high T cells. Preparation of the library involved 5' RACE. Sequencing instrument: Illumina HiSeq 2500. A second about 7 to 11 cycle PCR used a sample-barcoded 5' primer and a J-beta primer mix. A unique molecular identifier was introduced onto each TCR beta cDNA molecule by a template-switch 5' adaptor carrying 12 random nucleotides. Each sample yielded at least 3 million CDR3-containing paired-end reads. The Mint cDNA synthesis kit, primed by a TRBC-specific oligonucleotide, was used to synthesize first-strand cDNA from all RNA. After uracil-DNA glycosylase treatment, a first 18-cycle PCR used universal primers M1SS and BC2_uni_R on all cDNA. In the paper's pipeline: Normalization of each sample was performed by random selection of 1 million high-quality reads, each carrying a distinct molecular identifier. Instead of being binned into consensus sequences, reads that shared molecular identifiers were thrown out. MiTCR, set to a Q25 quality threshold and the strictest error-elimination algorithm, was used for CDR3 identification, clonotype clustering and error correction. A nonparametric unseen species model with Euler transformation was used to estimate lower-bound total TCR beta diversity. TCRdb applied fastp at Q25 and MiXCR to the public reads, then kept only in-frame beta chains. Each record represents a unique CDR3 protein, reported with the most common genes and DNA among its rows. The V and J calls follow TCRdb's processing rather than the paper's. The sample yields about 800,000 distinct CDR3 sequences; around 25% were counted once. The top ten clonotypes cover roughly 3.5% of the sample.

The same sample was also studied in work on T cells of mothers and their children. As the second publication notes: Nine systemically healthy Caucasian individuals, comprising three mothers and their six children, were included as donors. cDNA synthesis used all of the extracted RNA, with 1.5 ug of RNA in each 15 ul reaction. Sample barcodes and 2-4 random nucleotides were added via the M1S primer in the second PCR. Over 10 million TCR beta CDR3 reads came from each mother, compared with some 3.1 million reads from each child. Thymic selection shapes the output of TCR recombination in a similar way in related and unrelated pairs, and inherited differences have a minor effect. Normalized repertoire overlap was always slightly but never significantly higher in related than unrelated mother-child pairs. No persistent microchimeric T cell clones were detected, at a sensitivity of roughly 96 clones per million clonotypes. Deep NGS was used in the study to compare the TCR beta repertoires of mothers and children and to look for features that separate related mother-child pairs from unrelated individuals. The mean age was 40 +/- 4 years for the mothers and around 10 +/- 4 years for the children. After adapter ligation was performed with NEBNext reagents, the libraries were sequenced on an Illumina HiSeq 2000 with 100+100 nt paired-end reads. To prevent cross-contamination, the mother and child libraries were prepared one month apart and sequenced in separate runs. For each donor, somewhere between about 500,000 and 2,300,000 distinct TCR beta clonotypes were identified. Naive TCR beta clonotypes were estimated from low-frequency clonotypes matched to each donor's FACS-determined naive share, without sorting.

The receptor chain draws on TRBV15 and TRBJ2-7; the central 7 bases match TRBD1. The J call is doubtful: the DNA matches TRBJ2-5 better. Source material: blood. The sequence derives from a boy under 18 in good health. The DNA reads TGTGCCACCAGCAGTCTCAGGGGGGAGACCCAGTACTTC. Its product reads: CATSSLRGETQYF.